Sequencing of this T cell receptor (beta chain) was carried out in a study of long-term antiretroviral therapy in people with HIV. The V gene's germline CDR1 is MNHEY and CDR2 SMNVEV (reference sequence). V was clipped by 1 base and J by 8 bases, with 12 bases between them. The CDR3 runs 14 residues. Run at survey level, the immunoSEQ assay was version v3.0. The data were produced by immunoSEQ multiplex PCR, yet TCRdb's version contains in-frame clones alone and is incomplete. The sample shows 9,500 to 11,000 clones, around 84% of them seen only once. Roughly 1-11 million cryopreserved PBMC were held in samples before DNA extraction.

The sequenced sample was unsorted PBMCs, obtained 7 to 7.5 years after starting antiretroviral therapy. The source is a man aged 50 to 60 with HIV. This chain uses TRBV27 with TRBJ2-1; the D gene is possibly TRBD1 (7 bases). The CDR3 sequence is CASSLYRGGDEQFF. As DNA, the CDR3 is TGTGCCAGCAGTTTATACAGGGGAGGCGATGAGCAGTTCTTC.